This record looks at one T cell receptor beta chain sequence and its context. This entry belongs to a study of control samples from healthy donors and cancer patients. J gave up 7 bases and V 4 bases, and 7 bases lay outside the gene matches. Germline CDR1 SGHTA, CDR2 FQGNSA. This CDR3 comprises 15 residues. Assay used: immunoSEQ multiplex PCR; TCRdb lists only in-frame clones, some missing. This table holds 150,000 to 200,000 clones. The clonotype was recovered from a woman in her 30s in good health. Sequences were obtained from blood. The rearrangement joins TRBV7-2 to TRBJ1-6; the match to TRBD1 covers 7 bases. CDR3 sequence reads: CASSSEGARNSPLHF. CDR3 nucleotide sequence: TGTGCCAGCAGCTCGGAGGGGGCGCGGAATTCACCCCTCCACTTT.